The 21 T cell receptor beta chains given below trace back to one sample, sequenced in a study of shared clonotypes between healthy human individuals. Libraries were prepared by immunoSEQ multiplex PCR; TCRdb keeps only in-frame clonotypes and omits some of them. The profile shows some 690,000 clones, about nine tenths of them singletons. What was sequenced was memory CD8+ T cells from PBMCs. Subset in this sample: CD45RO+ cells pooled with CCR7-negative TemRA cells. These receptors were collected from a man younger than 30 in good health. Some clones in this sample may be carry-over from other donors' samples.

This chain uses TRBV4-2 with TRBJ2-5; 7 nucleotides align to TRBD2. The end of the DNA is better explained by TRBJ2-7, so the J call may be wrong. Germline values: CDR1 LGHNA, CDR2 YNFKEQ. The CDR3 contains 12 residues. For the CDR3, the DNA is TGTGCCAGCTCAGTAGCGGGCTACGAGCAGTACTTC. Its protein product is CASSVAGYEQYF.

About this clone itself: The same CDR3 is also encoded by other DNA sequences in this sample. The rearrangement links TRBV28 to TRBJ1-5, with unresolved D. Germline V gene lookup returns CDR1 MDHEN and CDR2 SYDVKM. Trimming took off 0 bases at V and 1 base at J, with 4 bases between the two ends. This CDR3 comprises 14 residues. CDR3 sequence (DNA): TGTGCCAGCAGTTTATGGGACAGCAATCAGCCCCAGCATTTT. It encodes CASSLWDSNQPQHF.

The chain couples TRBV5-1 to TRBJ2-3; 7 bases agree with TRBD1. Trimming at V came to 2 bases and at J to 4 bases, leaving 4 bases not matched to a gene. The length of the CDR3 is 14 residues. Germline-derived CDR1 and CDR2 are SGHRS and YFSETQ. The CDR3: CASSFLTGADTQYF. CDR3 bases: TGCGCCAGCAGCTTTTTAACAGGGGCAGATACGCAGTATTTT.

V gene TRBV11-3 combines with J gene TRBJ2-1; D gene ambiguous. The V end lost 0 bases, the J end lost 0 bases, and 15 bases lay between the germline ends. The CDR3 is made up of 18 amino acids. Germline loops: CDR1 SGHNT, CDR2 YENEEA. The CDR3 spells CASSLEGYAVYSYNEQFF. In nucleotides, the CDR3 is TGTGCCAGCAGCTTAGAAGGGTATGCGGTTTACTCCTACAATGAGCAGTTCTTC.

The chain couples TRBV2 to TRBJ2-1; TRBD2 matches 10 bases. Looked up from germline, CDR1 is SNHLY and CDR2 is FYNNEI. The CDR3 runs to 17 residues. J was trimmed by 4 bases and V by 2 bases; bases with no gene match: 8. The CDR3 DNA is TGTGCCAGCAGTGAATTTCGAGCGGGAGGGTTATACAATGAGCAGTTCTTC. Translating gives CASSEFRAGGLYNEQFF.

This clone showed up many times. The V call is TRBV19, the J call TRBJ2-7; perhaps TRBD1 as D (6 bases). V was pared by 5 bases and J by 3 bases, with 14 bases between. Germline assignment: CDR1 LNHDA and CDR2 SQIVND (reference sequence). This CDR3 has 14 residues. The CDR3 DNA follows: TGTGCCAGTAGTTCAAGGACAGCGAACTACGAGCAGTACTTC. Amino acids: CASSSRTANYEQYF.

This chain joins TRBV7-3 and TRBJ2-1; 10 bases match TRBD2. J lost 2 bases, V lost 2 bases, and 6 bases had no gene match. Germline V lookup: CDR1 SGHTA, CDR2 FQGTGA. This CDR3 comprises 17 residues. The CDR3 region has the DNA TGTGCCAGCAGCTTATGGCCTCTAGCGGGAGCCTACAATGAGCAGTTCTTC. Translation gives CASSLWPLAGAYNEQFF.

The chain recombines TRBV27 with TRBJ2-7, with TRBD2 identical over 13 bases. The germline CDR1 and CDR2 sequences are MNHEY and SMNVEV (reference sequence). The CDR3 runs 17 residues. The junction had 12 bases not matched to a gene; V was cut back by 5 bases and J by 5 bases. The DNA for the CDR3 is TGTGCCAGCAGTGCCAAAGTGGGACTAGCGGGACCAAACGAGCAGTACTTC. It yields the protein CASSAKVGLAGPNEQYF.

This chain uses TRBV4-2 with TRBJ2-7, with D unclear. The germline gives CDR1 LGHNA, CDR2 YNFKEQ. Deletions cut 1 base from V and 11 bases from J, with 18 bases between. The CDR3 is 14 amino acids. CDR3 DNA: TGTGCCAGCAGCCAAGGGACGATTCCGACGCGCGAGTACTTC. It is translated as CASSQGTIPTREYF.

This chain links TRBV9 with TRBJ2-7, with TRBD1 identical over 7 bases. Germline CDR1 is SGDLS and CDR2 is YYNGEE. The CDR3 contains 15 residues. V shed 0 bases and J 2 bases; nucleotides not matched to a gene: 5. CDR3 sequence (DNA): TGTGCCAGCAGCGTAGCCGGGACAGCACCCTACGAGCAGTACTTC. Translating it yields CASSVAGTAPYEQYF.

This sequence joins TRBV4-3 and TRBJ2-7; the D is unclear. CDR3 length: 15 residues. V was cut by 1 base and J by 0 bases, with 10 bases left in between. CDR1 LGHNA and CDR2 YSLEER come from the germline V gene. CDR3 DNA: TGCGCCAGCAGCCAAGGACTGACAAGCTCCTACGAGCAGTACTTC. Translated: CASSQGLTSSYEQYF.

The chain joins TRBV6-1 to TRBJ1-3; D remains ambiguous. Germline-derived CDR1 and CDR2 are MNHNS and SASEGT. V lost 2 bases, J lost 3 bases, and 14 bases lay in between. CDR3 length: 16 residues. Written as DNA, the CDR3 is TGTGCCAGCAGTGAACGCGTCAGCAAAATTGGAAACACCATATATTTT. Its protein product is CASSERVSKIGNTIYF.

As for this clone: Within the sample, other DNA sequences also encode this same CDR3. CDR3 loop: CASSQGSSYEQYF. In nucleotides, the CDR3 is TGTGCCAGCAGCCAGGGGAGCTCCTACGAGCAGTACTTC. The chain carries TRBV27 and TRBJ2-7, with D perhaps TRBD1 (6 bases). Between the trimmed V and J ends, which lost 6 bases and 0 bases, there was a span of 9 bases. This CDR3 spans 13 amino acids. The germline V gene has CDR1 MNHEY and CDR2 SMNVEV (reference sequence).

J is TRBJ2-1 and V is TRBV10-3, with D possibly called TRBD1 or TRBD2 (5 bases each). This CDR3 has 17 residues. V was trimmed by 4 bases and J by 5 bases, leaving 21 bases between them. Germline lookup yields CDR1 ENHRY and CDR2 SYGVKD. The CDR3 DNA is TGTGCCATCAGTGGGGGTGGGGGACCTGCCACAAACAATGAGCAGTTCTTC. Its translation is CAISGGGGPATNNEQFF.

To note about this clone: In the same sample, other DNA sequences code for this CDR3. This chain joins TRBV6-1 and TRBJ2-7; TRBD2 matches 7 bases. The junction had 6 bases not matched to a gene; V was cut back by 2 bases and J by 2 bases. The V gene's germline CDR1 is MNHNS and CDR2 SASEGT. The CDR3 runs 15 residues. The CDR3 is CASSEIASGPYEQYF. The CDR3, as DNA: TGTGCCAGCAGTGAAATTGCTAGCGGACCCTACGAGCAGTACTTC.

A note on this clone: Other DNA variants within this sample encode the same CDR3. This CDR3 reads CASSLRAANTEAFF. Written as DNA, the CDR3 is TGTGCCAGCAGTTTAAGGGCTGCGAACACTGAAGCTTTCTTT. The chain links TRBV27 to TRBJ1-1, with D uncertain. The CDR3 spans 14 residues. From germline, CDR1 is MNHEY and CDR2 SMNVEV (reference sequence). Trimming removed 2 bases from V and 1 base from J, with 8 bases in between.

V and J are TRBV7-2 and TRBJ2-7; no reliable D call. V shed 6 bases and J shed 4 bases, with 13 bases lying between them. The CDR3 runs 13 residues. Per germline, CDR1 SGHTA and CDR2 FQGNSA. The CDR3 reads CASSPLLGYEQYF. DNA for the CDR3: TGTGCCAGCAGTCCTCTTCTCGGGTACGAGCAGTACTTC.

The rearrangement links TRBV9 to TRBJ1-4; 9 bases are shared with TRBD1. CDR1 and CDR2 (germline): SGDLS, YYNGEE. V was clipped by 3 bases and J by 8 bases; unmatched bases: 8. The CDR3 is 15 amino acids. The CDR3 DNA follows: TGTGCCAGCAGCGCGGGACAGGGAGGAAAAGAAAAACTGTTTTTT. It translates to CASSAGQGGKEKLFF.

The chain uses TRBV6-1 and TRBJ1-1, with D maybe TRBD1 (5 bases). The CDR3 extends over 14 amino acids. CDR1 and CDR2 from the germline V gene are MNHNS and SASEGT. The germline V and J ends were trimmed by 10 bases and 1 base, with 16 bases remaining between them. Here the CDR3 reads CATGDRDGNTEAFF. The CDR3 bases are TGTGCCACCGGGGACCGGGACGGGAACACTGAAGCTTTCTTT.

The CDR3 is CASSVRPREDQNTQYF. CDR3 nucleotides: TGCGCCAGCAGCGTCCGGCCCCGGGAGGATCAAAATACGCAGTATTTT. The chain has TRBV5-1 and TRBJ2-3; TRBD2 aligns across 7 bases. The J segment lost 7 bases and the V segment lost 4 bases, leaving 15 bases of the junction unmatched. The CDR3 is 16 residues long. Germline V gene data show CDR1 as SGHRS and CDR2 as YFSETQ. The full variable domain, completed using reference TRBV5-1 and TRBJ2-3, is KAGVTQTPRYLIKTRGQQVTLSCSPISGHRSVSWYQQTPGQGLQFLFEYFSETQRNKGNFPGRFSGRQFSNSRSEMNVSTLELGDSALYLCASSVRPREDQNTQYFGPGTRLTVL.

This clone was counted once. The J gene is TRBJ2-1, the V gene TRBV27; 12 bases line up with TRBD2. There are 14 residues in the CDR3. V trimming: 8 bases; J trimming: 7 bases; junction bases outside the gene matches: 6. Germline lookup yields CDR1 MNHEY and CDR2 SMNVEV (reference sequence). CDR3 nucleotides: TGTGCCAGCTGGGGACTAGCGGGCCGGAATGAGCAGTTCTTC. Translation gives CASWGLAGRNEQFF.